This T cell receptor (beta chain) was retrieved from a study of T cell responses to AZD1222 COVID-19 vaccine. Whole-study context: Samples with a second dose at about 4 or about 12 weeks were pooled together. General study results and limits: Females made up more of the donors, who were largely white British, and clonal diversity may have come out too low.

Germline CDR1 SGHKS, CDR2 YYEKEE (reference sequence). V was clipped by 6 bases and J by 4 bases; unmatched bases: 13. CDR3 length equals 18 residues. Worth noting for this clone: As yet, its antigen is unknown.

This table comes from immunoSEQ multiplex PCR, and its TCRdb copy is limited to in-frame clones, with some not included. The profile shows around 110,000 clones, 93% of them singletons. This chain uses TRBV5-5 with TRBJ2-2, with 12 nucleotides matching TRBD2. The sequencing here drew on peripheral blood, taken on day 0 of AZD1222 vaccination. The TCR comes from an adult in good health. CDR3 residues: CASTHLAGGTVGTGELFF. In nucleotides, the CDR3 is TGTGCCAGCACCCACCTAGCGGGAGGGACTGTGGGCACCGGGGAGCTGTTTTTT.